The 4 T cell receptor beta chains below were found in one sample sequenced in a study of shared clonotypes between healthy human individuals. Sequenced by immunoSEQ multiplex PCR; TCRdb stores in-frame clones only, minus some. Among fewer than 2.5 million clones listed, roughly 93% were seen once. The sample comprised naive CD4+ T cells from PBMCs. Indicated subset: CD45RA+ positively selected. The source is a man between 18 and 29 years old in good health. Some clones in this sample may be carry-over from other donors' samples.

The gene calls are TRBV5-4 and TRBJ1-4; unclear D gene. Germline V lookup: CDR1 SGHNT, CDR2 YYREEE (reference sequence). Trimming took 2 bases from V and 4 from J, leaving 6 bases between them. This CDR3 is built from 13 residues. This chain's CDR3 is CASSFGSNEKLFF. CDR3 DNA sequence: TGTGCCAGCAGCTTCGGCAGTAATGAAAAACTGTTTTTT.

The chain employs TRBV28 and TRBJ2-7; D remains unclear. The CDR3 has 11 amino acids. The V end was cut by 5 bases, the J end by 4 bases, with 6 bases between. Germline CDR1 and CDR2: MDHEN and SYDVKM. The CDR3: CASSTGYEQYF. The CDR3, as DNA: TGTGCCAGCAGTACGGGTTACGAGCAGTACTTC.

A remark on this clone: Given a much more abundant clone one base away, this may be a read error. Other DNA sequences in this specimen translate into the identical CDR3. The chain uses TRBV28 and TRBJ1-1; D is unclear. The CDR3 is made up of 15 amino acids. CDR1 is MDHEN and CDR2 is SYDVKM in the germline V gene. The CDR3 DNA sequence: TGTGCCAGTAGTTTGGCCCTGGCCCAGGCCACTGAAGCTTTCTTT. This gives the protein CASSLALAQATEAFF. The full variable domain, rest sourced from reference TRBV28 and TRBJ1-1, is DVKVTQSSRYLVKRTGEKVFLECVQDMDHENMFWYRQDPGLGLRLIYFSYDVKMKEKGDIPEGYSVSREKKERFSLILESASTNQTSMYLCASSLALAQATEAFFGQGTRLTVV.

J is TRBJ2-2 and V is TRBV10-3; tentative D call: TRBD2 (6 bases). Germline V gene sequence: CDR1 ENHRY, CDR2 SYGVKD. V dropped 10 bases and J dropped 8 bases, with 11 bases sitting between them. This CDR3 region has 11 residues. In DNA form, the CDR3 reads TGTGCCACGGGGGAGGATGGGGAGCTGTTTTTT. Its translation: CATGEDGELFF.